The source of this TCR beta chain is a study of T cell responses to AZD1222 COVID-19 vaccine. Sequencing used immunoSEQ multiplex PCR; TCRdb keeps in-frame clones, though not all of them. This table has tens of thousands of clones, 84% appearing once. This receptor was identified in an adult in good health. The sample in question was peripheral blood, obtained on day 0 of AZD1222 vaccination.

CDR3 sequence: CASGLVLTTIAGKPGNTIYF. In DNA, the CDR3 is TGTGCTAGTGGTTTGGTACTAACAACAATCGCAGGCAAGCCTGGAAACACCATATATTTT. V usage is TRBV12-5 and J usage is TRBJ1-3; D not certain. Germline assignment: CDR1 LGHNT and CDR2 FRNRAP. The CDR3 loop spans 20 amino acids. V lost 0 bases to trimming and J lost 2 bases, with 23 bases between them.